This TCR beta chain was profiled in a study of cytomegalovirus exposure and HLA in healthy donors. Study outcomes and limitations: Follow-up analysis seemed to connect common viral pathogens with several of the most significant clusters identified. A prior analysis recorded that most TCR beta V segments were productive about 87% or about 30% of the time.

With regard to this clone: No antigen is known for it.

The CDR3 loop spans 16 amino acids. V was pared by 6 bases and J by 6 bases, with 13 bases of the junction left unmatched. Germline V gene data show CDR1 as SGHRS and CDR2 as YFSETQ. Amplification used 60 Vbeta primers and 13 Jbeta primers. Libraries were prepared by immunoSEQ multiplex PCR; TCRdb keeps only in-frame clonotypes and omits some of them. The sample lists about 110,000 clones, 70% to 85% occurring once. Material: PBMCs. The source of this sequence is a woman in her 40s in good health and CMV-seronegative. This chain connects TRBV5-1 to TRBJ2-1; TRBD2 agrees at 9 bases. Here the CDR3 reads CASTKNSGRTGNEQFF. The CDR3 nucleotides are TGCGCCAGCACAAAGAATAGCGGGAGAACGGGCAATGAGCAGTTCTTC.